The text below deals with one T cell receptor beta chain. The data derive from a study of CD8 T cells in ankylosing spondylitis. One entry per CDR3 protein results from TCRdb running MiXCR on the 5' RACE reads. Of approximately 200,000 distinct CDR3 sequences in the sample, 9.5% to 15% were seen once. The clonotype comes from a male donor with ankylosing spondylitis or in good health (not recorded which). The specimen sequenced was blood, either unsorted or a sorted T cell fraction (not recorded which).

In DNA, the CDR3 is TGCAGTGCTAGAGAGGCTAGTCGGCCGTCAGATACGCAGTATTTT. Its translation is CSAREASRPSDTQYF. The J gene is TRBJ2-3, the V gene TRBV20-1; no reliable D call. Germline-derived CDR1 and CDR2 are DFQATT and SNEGSKA (reference sequence). The CDR3 loop spans 15 amino acids. V was shortened by 0 bases and J by 4 bases, with 14 bases between the two germline ends.